This T cell receptor (beta chain) derives from a study of blood T cells in healthy people across ages (dated by TCRdb to between 2014 and 2017). With respect to the entire study: In model experiments, template switching captured roughly one uniquely barcoded TCR beta cDNA molecule for every two T cells. Age-related changes in TCR beta repertoire diversity were measured in the study by deep sequencing normalized with unique cDNA molecular identifiers. The donors were divided into four age groups: young (average 16 years), middle-aged (around 41), aged (approximately 59) and long-lived (around 87). To avoid experimental bias, donors of different ages were spread randomly across the sequencing lanes. Using the same blood draw, the study looked at two additional independent replicas of 1 million unique cDNA reads for two donors, one aged 18 to 30 and the other aged 80 or older. What the research found in general, with its limitations: The CMV infection status of donors was not known, potentially confounding age-related changes in expanded clonotypes. Observed TCR beta diversity per million T cells fell roughly linearly with age, and a significant reduction was already apparent by age around 44. Conclusive comparison of naive and antigen-experienced compartments was prevented by the profiling of bulk unsorted PBMCs. There was a strong correlation between observed TCR beta diversity and the percentage of naive T cells measured by flow cytometry. Total diversity estimates from one million sequenced T cells were considered lower bounds and underestimates. Compared with the aged group, more naive CD4+ T cells, fewer expanded clones and increased TCR diversity were shown by the long-lived group, suggesting age selection.

From the germline V gene, CDR1 is SQVTM and CDR2 is ANQGSEA. Taken from cysteine to phenylalanine, the CDR3 has 13 residues. The CDR3 DNA has 39 bases and is translated from base 1. Donors were around 37 systemically healthy Caucasian individuals from Russia aged roughly 6 to 95 years. Each donor gave 9 to 10 milliliters of peripheral blood, collected into EDTA-treated Vacutainer tubes. Ficoll-Paque density-gradient centrifugation was used to isolate PBMCs, with at least 7 million per sample. Trizol reagent was used to extract total RNA from PBMCs, with at least 6 micrograms per sample. Naive CD45RAhigh/CD27high T cell percentages were measured by flow cytometry on a PBMC aliquot from every donor. Library construction relied on 5' RACE. Sequencing took place on an Illumina HiSeq 2500. A second PCR of about 7 to 12 cycles was performed with a sample-barcoded 5' primer and a J-beta primer mix. A template-switch 5' adaptor carrying 12 random nucleotides introduced a unique molecular identifier onto each TCR beta cDNA molecule. At least 3 million CDR3-containing paired-end reads were obtained from each sample. First-strand cDNA was synthesized from all RNA with the Mint cDNA synthesis kit, primed by a TRBC-specific oligonucleotide. All cDNA was treated with uracil-DNA glycosylase and then went through a first 18-cycle PCR with the universal primers M1SS and BC2_uni_R. The source study handled its data this way. For normalization, 1 million high-quality reads were randomly selected from each sample, with every read carrying a distinct molecular identifier. Reads with shared molecular identifiers were discarded instead of being binned into consensus sequences. MiTCR, set to a Q25 quality threshold and the strictest error-elimination algorithm, was used for CDR3 identification, clonotype clustering and error correction. A nonparametric unseen species model with Euler transformation was used to estimate lower-bound total TCR beta diversity. Using fastp at Q25 and MiXCR, TCRdb reprocessed the public reads and kept productive beta chains. A single entry per CDR3 protein holds the most common genes and DNA from its merged rows. For this entry, the V and J calls and clone size follow TCRdb and not the study's own pipeline. Present in this sample are 650,000 to 700,000 distinct CDR3 sequences, roughly 30% of which were seen just once. The ten largest clones take up just over 15% of the sample.

With regard to this clonotype: The antigen this receptor binds is unknown. It has no much larger one-base neighbor in the sample; base qualities were not kept.

Sequenced material: blood. The rearranged segments are TRBV29-1 and TRBJ2-5; 11 junctional bases match TRBD2. The J call may be mistaken, given a closer DNA end match to TRBJ2-7. This clonotype originated in a woman of 80 years or more in good health. Donor details come from another sample of the same person, matched by shared clones. The CDR3 protein is CSVETSGKYEQYF. The nucleotide sequence is TGCAGCGTAGAGACTAGCGGGAAGTACGAGCAGTACTTC.